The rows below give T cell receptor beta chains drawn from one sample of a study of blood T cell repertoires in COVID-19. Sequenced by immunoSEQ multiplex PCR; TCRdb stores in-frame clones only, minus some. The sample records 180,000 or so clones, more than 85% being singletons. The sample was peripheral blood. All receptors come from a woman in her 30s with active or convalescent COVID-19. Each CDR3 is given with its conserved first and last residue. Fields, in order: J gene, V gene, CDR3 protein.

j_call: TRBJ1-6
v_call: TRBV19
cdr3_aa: CASSITRVRSPLHF

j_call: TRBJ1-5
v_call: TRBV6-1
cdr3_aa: CASSEQGGSNQPQHF

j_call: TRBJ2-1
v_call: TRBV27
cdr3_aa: CASSSPLRGSSYNEQFF

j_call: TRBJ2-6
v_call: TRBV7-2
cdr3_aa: CASSLVRLAGAGANVLTF

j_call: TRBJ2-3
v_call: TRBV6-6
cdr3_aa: CASSYAGGNTDTQYF

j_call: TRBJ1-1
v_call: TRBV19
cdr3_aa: CASSSHTTRMNTEAFF

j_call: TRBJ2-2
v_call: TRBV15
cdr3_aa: CATSRGTGGGELFF

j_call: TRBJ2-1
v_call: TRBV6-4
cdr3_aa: CASSDSSSGSSNEQFF

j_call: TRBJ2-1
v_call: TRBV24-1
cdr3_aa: CATSVTGIVNEQFF

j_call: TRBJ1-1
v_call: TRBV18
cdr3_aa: CASSPGTHRGLRTEAFF

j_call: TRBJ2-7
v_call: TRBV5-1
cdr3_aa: CASSLTGTGGYEQYF

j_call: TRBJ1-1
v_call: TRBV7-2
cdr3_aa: CASSLAWSTEAFF

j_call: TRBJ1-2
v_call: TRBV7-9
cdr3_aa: CASSTRTVSYGYTF

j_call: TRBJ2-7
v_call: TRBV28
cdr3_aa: CASSSESYEQYF

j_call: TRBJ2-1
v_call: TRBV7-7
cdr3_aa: CASSPLAGGGGEQFF

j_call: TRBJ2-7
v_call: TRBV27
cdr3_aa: CASSANRAPVSYEQYF

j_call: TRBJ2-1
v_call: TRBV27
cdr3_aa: CASRPAGGLAGPSSYNEQFF

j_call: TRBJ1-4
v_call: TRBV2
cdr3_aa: CASSEGTGDEKLFF

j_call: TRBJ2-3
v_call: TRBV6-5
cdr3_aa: CASTEGISSRDTQYF

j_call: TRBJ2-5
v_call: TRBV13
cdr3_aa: CASSFQGQETQYF

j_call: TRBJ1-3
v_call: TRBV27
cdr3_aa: CASSLKHIASGNTIYF

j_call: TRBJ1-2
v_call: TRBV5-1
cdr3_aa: CASSSRTGAQYYGYTF

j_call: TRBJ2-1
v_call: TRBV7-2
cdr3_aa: CASSLVERSYNEQFF

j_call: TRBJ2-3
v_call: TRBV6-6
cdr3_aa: CASSYGGGVTDTQYF

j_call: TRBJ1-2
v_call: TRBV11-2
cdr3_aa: CASSTTPGGGIGYTF

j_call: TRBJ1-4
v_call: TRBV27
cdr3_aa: CASSSIAGGSATNEKLFF